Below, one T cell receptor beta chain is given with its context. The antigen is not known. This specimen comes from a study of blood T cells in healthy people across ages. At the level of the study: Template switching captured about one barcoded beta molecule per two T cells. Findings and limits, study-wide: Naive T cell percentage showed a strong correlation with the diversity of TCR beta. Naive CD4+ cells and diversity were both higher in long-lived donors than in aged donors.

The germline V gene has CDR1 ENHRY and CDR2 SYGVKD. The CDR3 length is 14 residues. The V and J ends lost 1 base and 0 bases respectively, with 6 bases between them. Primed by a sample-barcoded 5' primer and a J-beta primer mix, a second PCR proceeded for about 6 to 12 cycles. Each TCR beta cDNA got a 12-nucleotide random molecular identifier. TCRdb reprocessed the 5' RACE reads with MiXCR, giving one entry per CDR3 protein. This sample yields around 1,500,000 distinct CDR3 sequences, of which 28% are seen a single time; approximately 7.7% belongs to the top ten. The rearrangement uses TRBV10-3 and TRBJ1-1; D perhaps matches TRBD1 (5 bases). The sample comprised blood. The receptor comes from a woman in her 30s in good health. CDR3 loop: CAISEFRVNTEAFF. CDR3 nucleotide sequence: TGTGCCATCAGTGAGTTCAGGGTGAACACTGAAGCTTTCTTT.